This T cell receptor beta chain was captured by sequencing in a study of patients and donors after allogeneic stem cell transplantation. V shed 0 bases, J shed 3 bases, and the junction held 6 bases outside the gene matches. Per the germline V gene, CDR1 is LNHNV and CDR2 is YYDKDF (reference sequence). The CDR3 covers 16 residues. Using its own MiXCR run on the RT-PCR reads, TCRdb lists one record per CDR3 protein. Of approximately 430,000 distinct CDR3 sequences detected, around 15% appear once; the ten largest clones hold just over 7%. The source material was blood, either unsorted or a sorted T cell fraction (not recorded which). This sequence joins TRBV15 and TRBJ1-2; TRBD1 aligns across 8 bases. This TCR was recovered from a human donor who was either an allogeneic HSCT recipient or a stem cell or donor lymphocyte infusion donor (not recorded which). It is not recorded whose cells these are; they may come from a transplant donor. CDR3 bases: TGTGCCACCAGCAGAGATCTCCAGGGGGCACACTATGGCTACACCTTC. This translates into CATSRDLQGAHYGYTF.